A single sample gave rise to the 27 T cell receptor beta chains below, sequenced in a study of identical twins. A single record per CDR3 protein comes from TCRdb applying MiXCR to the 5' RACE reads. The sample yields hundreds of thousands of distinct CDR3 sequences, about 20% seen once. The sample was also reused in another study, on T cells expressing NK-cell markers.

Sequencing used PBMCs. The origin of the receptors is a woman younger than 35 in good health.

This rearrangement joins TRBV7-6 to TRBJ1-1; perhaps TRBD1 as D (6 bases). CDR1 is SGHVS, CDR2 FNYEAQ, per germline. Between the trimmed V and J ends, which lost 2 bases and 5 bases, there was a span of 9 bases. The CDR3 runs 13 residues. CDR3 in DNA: TGTGCCAGCAGCTTAAAGGGGGAGACTGAAGCTTTCTTT. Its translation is CASSLKGETEAFF.

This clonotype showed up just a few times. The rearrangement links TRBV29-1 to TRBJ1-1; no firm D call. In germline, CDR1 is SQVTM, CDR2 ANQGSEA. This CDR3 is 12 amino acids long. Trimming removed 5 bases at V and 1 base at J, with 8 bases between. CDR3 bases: TGCAGCGTTCAGACCCCGAACACTGAAGCTTTCTTT. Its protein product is CSVQTPNTEAFF.

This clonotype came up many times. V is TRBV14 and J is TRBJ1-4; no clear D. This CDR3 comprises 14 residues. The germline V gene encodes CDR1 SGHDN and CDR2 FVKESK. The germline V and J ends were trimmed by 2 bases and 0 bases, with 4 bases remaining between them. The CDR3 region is CASSQLATNEKLFF. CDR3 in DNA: TGTGCCAGCAGCCAACTTGCAACTAATGAAAAACTGTTTTTT. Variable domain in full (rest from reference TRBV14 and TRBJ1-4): EAGVTQFPSHSVIEKGQTVTLRCDPISGHDNLYWYRRVMGKEIKFLLHFVKESKQDESGMPNNRFLAERTGGTYSTLKVQPAELEDSGVYFCASSQLATNEKLFFGSGTQLSVL.

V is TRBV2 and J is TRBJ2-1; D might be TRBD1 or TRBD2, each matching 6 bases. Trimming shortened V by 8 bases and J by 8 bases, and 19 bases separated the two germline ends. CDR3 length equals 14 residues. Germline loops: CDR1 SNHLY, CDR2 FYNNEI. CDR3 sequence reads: CASVRGGLRYEQFF. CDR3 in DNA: TGTGCCAGCGTGAGAGGGGGGCTGAGGTATGAGCAGTTCTTC.

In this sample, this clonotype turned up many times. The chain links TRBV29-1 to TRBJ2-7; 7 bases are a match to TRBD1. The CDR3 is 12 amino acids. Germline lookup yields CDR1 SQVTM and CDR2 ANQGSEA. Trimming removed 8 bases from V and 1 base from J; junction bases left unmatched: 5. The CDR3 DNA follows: TGCAGCACCCGACAGGGATCCTACGAGCAGTACTTC. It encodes CSTRQGSYEQYF.

The CDR3 DNA follows: TGCAGCTTAACAGGGGCTGGGGCCAACGTCCTGACTTTC. It translates to CSLTGAGANVLTF. The genes are TRBV20-1 and TRBJ2-6, with 7 bases lining up with TRBD1. The CDR3 has 13 amino acids. Germline V gene lookup returns CDR1 DFQATT and CDR2 SNEGSKA (reference sequence).

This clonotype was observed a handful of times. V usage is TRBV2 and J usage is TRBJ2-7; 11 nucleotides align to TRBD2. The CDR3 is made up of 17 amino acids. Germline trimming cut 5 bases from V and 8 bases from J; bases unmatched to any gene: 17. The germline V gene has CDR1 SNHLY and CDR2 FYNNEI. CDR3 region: CASSRPGLADSTMKQYF. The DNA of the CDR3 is TGTGCCAGCAGTCGGCCGGGACTAGCGGATTCTACGATGAAGCAGTACTTC.

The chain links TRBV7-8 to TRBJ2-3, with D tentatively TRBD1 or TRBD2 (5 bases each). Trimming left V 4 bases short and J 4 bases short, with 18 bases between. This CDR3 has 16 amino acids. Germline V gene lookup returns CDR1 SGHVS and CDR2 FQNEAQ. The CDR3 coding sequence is TGTGCCAGCAGCTACACGCGCAGGGTGGGAGCAGATACGCAGTATTTT. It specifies CASSYTRRVGADTQYF. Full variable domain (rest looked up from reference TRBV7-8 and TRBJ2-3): GAGVSQSPRYKVAKRGQDVALRCDPISGHVSLFWYQQALGQGPEFLTYFQNEAQLDKSGLPSDRFFAERPEGSVSTLKIQRTQQEDSAVYLCASSYTRRVGADTQYFGPGTRLTVL.

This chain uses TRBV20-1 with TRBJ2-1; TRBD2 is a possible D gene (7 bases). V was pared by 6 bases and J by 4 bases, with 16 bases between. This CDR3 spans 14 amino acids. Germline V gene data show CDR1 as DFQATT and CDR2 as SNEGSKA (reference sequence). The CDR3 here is CSARDSGTYNEQFF. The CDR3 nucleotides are TGCAGTGCCCGAGACAGCGGGACATACAATGAGCAGTTCTTC.

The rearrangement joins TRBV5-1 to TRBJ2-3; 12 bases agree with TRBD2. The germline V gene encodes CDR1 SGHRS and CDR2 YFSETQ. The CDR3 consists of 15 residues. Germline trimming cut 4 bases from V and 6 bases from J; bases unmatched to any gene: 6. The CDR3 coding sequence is TGCGCCAGCAGCCTACCTAGCGGGGGGGCCGATACGCAGTATTTT. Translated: CASSLPSGGADTQYF.

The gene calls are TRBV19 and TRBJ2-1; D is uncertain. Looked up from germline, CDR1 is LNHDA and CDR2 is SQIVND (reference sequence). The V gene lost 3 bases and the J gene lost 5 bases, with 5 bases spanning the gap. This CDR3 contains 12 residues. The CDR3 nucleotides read TGTGCCAGTAGTATTTTAGACAATGAGCAGTTCTTC. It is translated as CASSILDNEQFF.

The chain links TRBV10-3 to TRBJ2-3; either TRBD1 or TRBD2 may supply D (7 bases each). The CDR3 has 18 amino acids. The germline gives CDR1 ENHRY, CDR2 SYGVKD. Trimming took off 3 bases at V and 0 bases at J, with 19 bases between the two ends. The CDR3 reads CAISDSTQGGLSTDTQYF. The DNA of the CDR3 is TGTGCCATCAGTGACTCCACTCAGGGGGGGTTAAGCACAGATACGCAGTATTTT.

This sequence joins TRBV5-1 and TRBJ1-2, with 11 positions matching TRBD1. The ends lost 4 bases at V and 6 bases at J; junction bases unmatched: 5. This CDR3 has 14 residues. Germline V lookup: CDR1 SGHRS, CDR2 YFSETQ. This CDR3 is CASSSRDRGNGYTF. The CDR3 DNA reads TGCGCCAGCAGCAGCCGGGACAGGGGGAATGGCTACACCTTC.

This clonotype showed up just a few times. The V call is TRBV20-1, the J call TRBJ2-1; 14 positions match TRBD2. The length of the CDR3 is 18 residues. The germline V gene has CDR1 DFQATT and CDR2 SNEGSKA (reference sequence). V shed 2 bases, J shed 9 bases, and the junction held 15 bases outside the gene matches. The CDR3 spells CSARSVTSGGALWIEQFF. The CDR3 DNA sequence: TGCAGTGCTAGATCTGTGACTAGCGGGGGGGCTTTGTGGATTGAGCAGTTCTTC.

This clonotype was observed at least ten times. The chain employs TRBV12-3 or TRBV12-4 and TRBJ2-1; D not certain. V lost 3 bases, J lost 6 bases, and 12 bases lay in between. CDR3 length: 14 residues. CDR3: CASSFSSTSNEQFF. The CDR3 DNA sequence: TGTGCCAGCAGTTTTTCGAGTACTTCCAATGAGCAGTTCTTC.

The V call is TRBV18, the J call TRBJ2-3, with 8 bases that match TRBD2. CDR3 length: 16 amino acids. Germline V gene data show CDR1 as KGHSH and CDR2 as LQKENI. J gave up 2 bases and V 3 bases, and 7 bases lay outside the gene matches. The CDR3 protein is CASSPRPGLDTDTQYF. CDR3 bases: TGTGCCAGCTCACCGCGTCCGGGACTAGACACAGATACGCAGTATTTT.

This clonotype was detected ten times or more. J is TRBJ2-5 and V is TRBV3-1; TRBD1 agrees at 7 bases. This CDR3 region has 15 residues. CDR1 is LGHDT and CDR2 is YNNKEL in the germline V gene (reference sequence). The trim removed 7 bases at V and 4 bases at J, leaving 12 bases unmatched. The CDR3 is CASNPSDREGETQYF. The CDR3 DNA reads TGTGCCAGCAACCCCTCTGACAGGGAAGGAGAGACCCAGTACTTC.

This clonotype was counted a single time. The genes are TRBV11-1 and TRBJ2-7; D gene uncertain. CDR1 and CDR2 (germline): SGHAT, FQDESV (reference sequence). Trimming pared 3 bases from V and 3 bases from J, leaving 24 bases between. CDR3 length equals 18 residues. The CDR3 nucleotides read TGTGCCAGCAGCTTCCCCCGTGAGTCAGCGAGCCCACGCTACGAGCAGTACTTC. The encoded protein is CASSFPRESASPRYEQYF.

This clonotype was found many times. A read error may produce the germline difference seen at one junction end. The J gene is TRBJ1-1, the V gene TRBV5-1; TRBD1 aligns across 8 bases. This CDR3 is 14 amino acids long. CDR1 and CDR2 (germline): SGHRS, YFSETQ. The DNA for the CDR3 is TGCGCCAGCAGCTCTACAGGGGGGAACCCTGAAGCTTTCTTT. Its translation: CASSSTGGNPEAFF.

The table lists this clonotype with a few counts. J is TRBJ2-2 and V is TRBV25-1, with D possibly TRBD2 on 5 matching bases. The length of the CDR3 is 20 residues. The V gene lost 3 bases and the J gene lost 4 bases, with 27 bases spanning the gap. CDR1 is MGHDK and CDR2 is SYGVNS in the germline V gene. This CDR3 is CASSEPNFSGFQGFTGELFF. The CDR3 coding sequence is TGTGCCAGCAGTGAGCCGAACTTTTCGGGATTTCAAGGGTTCACCGGGGAGCTGTTTTTT.

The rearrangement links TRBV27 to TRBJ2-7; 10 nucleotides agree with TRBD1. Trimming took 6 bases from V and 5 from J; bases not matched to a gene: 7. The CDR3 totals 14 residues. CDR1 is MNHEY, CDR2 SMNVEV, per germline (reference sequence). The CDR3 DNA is TGTGCCAGCAGACCCGGGACAGGGGTTAACGAGCAGTACTTC. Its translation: CASRPGTGVNEQYF.

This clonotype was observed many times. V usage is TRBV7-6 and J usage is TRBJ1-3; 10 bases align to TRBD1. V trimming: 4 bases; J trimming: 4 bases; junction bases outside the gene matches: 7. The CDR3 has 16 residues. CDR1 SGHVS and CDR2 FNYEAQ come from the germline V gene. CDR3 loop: CASSSTGTGEGNTIYF. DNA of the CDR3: TGTGCCAGCAGCTCGACGGGGACAGGGGAAGGAAACACCATATATTTT.

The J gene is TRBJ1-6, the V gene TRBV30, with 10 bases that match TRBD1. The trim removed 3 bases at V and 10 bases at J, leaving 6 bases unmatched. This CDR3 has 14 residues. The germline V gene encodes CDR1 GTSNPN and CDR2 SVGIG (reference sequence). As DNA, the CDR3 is TGTGCCTGGAGCGTGGGACAGGGGTTGTCACCCCTCCACTTT. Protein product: CAWSVGQGLSPLHF.

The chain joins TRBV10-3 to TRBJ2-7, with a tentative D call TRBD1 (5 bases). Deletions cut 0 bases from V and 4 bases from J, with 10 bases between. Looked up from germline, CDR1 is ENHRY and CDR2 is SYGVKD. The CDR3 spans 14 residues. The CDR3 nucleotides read TGTGCCATCAGTGAGTCAGTCAGGGCGTACGAGCAGTACTTC. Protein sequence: CAISESVRAYEQYF.

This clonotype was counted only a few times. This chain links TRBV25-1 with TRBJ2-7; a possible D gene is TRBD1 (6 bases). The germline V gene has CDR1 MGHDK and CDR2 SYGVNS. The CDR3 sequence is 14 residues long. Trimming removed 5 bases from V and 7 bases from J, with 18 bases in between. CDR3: CASSRAGARQEQYF. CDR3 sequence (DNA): TGTGCCAGCAGTCGGGCAGGGGCCCGCCAGGAGCAGTACTTC.

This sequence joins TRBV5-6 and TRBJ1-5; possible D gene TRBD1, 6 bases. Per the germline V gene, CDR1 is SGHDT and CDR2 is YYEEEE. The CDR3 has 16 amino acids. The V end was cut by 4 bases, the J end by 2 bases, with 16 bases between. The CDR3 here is CASSTRGFGGNQPQHF. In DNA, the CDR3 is TGTGCCAGCAGCACCAGGGGTTTCGGAGGCAATCAGCCCCAGCATTTT.

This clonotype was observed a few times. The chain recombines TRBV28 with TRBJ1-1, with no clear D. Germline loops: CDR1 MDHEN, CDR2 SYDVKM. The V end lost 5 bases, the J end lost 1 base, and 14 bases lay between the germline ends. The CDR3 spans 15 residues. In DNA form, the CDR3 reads TGTGCCAGCAGTCTCCCCCTCGGAGGGAACACTGAAGCTTTCTTT. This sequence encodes CASSLPLGGNTEAFF.